One sample yielded the 3 T cell receptor beta chains listed below, sequenced in a study of cytomegalovirus exposure and HLA in healthy donors. The method was immunoSEQ multiplex PCR; TCRdb's version includes in-frame clones alone and lacks a portion of them. The table records about 120,000 clones, 85% to 90% of them present only once. The sequenced sample consisted of PBMCs. The receptors derive from a woman between 25 and 40 years old in good health and CMV-seronegative.

The rearrangement uses TRBV14 and TRBJ1-1; D unresolved. The CDR3 is 17 residues long. V lost 3 bases, J lost 5 bases, and 22 bases lay in between. Germline V gene lookup returns CDR1 SGHDN and CDR2 FVKESK. This CDR3 is CASSHPRRLGTGTEAFF. CDR3 nucleotides: TGTGCCAGCAGCCATCCGAGGCGTTTAGGAACGGGGACTGAAGCTTTCTTT.

The rearrangement joins TRBV11-2 to TRBJ2-7; D might be TRBD1 (5 bases). The CDR3 length is 12 residues. Trimming cost V 5 bases and J 5 bases, with 10 bases left between them. Germline V gives CDR1 SGHAT, CDR2 FQNNGV. The CDR3 spells CASSRGAHEQYF. In DNA form, the CDR3 reads TGTGCCAGCAGCCGTGGGGCCCACGAGCAGTACTTC.

CDR3 sequence (DNA): TGCGCCAGCAGCTGGAAGAGTGGACAGAACACCGGGGAGCTGTTTTTT. The encoded protein is CASSWKSGQNTGELFF. This chain links TRBV5-1 with TRBJ2-2; tentative D call: TRBD1 (5 bases). Looked up from germline, CDR1 is SGHRS and CDR2 is YFSETQ. Between the trimmed V and J ends, which lost 3 bases and 1 base, there was a span of 13 bases. The CDR3 sequence is 16 residues long.